The subject of this entry is one TCR beta chain. This entry belongs to a study of blood T cell repertoires in COVID-19. About the research overall: Both acute and convalescent COVID-19 samples were obtained from the United States, Italy and Spain. Sources were T cells, B-cell-depleted T cells, or PBMCs; the material itself was cDNA or gDNA.

CDR1 and CDR2 from the germline V gene are SGHAT and FQNNGV. V gave up 0 bases and J gave up 7 bases; unmatched junction bases: 14. The CDR3 contains 18 residues. As handled by the study authors: Researchers report that nucleated cell counts were estimated from reference gene primer amplification. Profiling relied on immunoSEQ multiplex PCR, and the TCRdb table lists in-frame clones only, not all of them. That table is the source of V, J and clone size, and D and trimming were worked out from the DNA. Found here are some 50,000 clones, around 80% of them singletons; the top ten hold approximately 8%.

The clonotype comes from a man older than 75 in a cohort sampled during active COVID-19. This chain links TRBV11-2 with TRBJ2-5; 10 bases align to TRBD2. Sequenced input: peripheral blood. CDR3 protein: CASSLDLPSGGHRGTQYF. DNA for the CDR3: TGTGCCAGCAGCTTAGATTTGCCTAGCGGGGGCCACAGAGGGACCCAGTACTTC.